This T cell receptor beta chain was captured by sequencing in a study of graft-versus-host responses after intestinal transplantation. Data came from immunoSEQ multiplex PCR; TCRdb stores just in-frame clones and leaves some out. Of 12,000 to 15,000 clones listed, around three quarters are singletons. Investigators treated the graft tissue so that it released intraepithelial and lamina propria lymphocytes. The sequence was collected from a human patient who received an intestinal transplant, so some T cells may come from the graft donor. The sequencing used ileum tissue, collected just over 26 days after intestinal transplant.

The CDR3 loop reads CASSVDLVQETQYF. The DNA for the CDR3 is TGTGCCAGCAGCGTAGATTTAGTCCAAGAGACCCAGTACTTC. The chain carries TRBV9 and TRBJ2-5, with D unclear. Trimming took 0 bases from V and 1 from J, leaving 7 bases between them. Germline V gives CDR1 SGDLS, CDR2 YYNGEE. CDR3 length equals 14 residues.